What follows are 10 T cell receptor beta chains derived from one specimen sequenced in a study of cytomegalovirus exposure and HLA in healthy donors. A multiplex PCR was run with 60 Vbeta primers and 13 Jbeta primers. Using immunoSEQ multiplex PCR, the repertoire was profiled, and TCRdb retains in-frame clones only, with some absent. The sample lists 120,000 or so clones, over 6.5% occurring once. Sequencing used PBMCs. The origin of the receptors is a woman aged 40 to 50 in good health and CMV-seropositive.

The chain is built from TRBV6-1 and TRBJ2-4; unclear D gene. V lost 3 bases and J lost 0, with 6 bases in between. CDR3 size: 14 residues. Germline V CDR1 and CDR2: MNHNS, SASEGT. The CDR3 loop is CASSDVVAKNIQYF. CDR3 DNA: TGTGCCAGCAGTGACGTAGTAGCCAAAAACATTCAGTACTTC.

The chain joins TRBV6-1 to TRBJ1-3; maybe TRBD1 (6 bases). The CDR3 is made up of 15 amino acids. Germline V gives CDR1 MNHNS, CDR2 SASEGT. The V gene lost 6 bases and the J gene lost 4 bases, with 16 bases spanning the gap. The CDR3 is CASSPRRGGGNTIYF. The CDR3 DNA follows: TGTGCCAGCAGCCCGCGGAGGGGGGGAGGAAACACCATATATTTT.

The V and J genes are TRBV5-1 and TRBJ2-7, with D tentatively TRBD1 (5 bases). The CDR3 extends over 12 amino acids. Per germline, CDR1 SGHRS and CDR2 YFSETQ. V lost 5 bases to trimming and J lost 6 bases, with 12 bases between them. CDR3 loop: CASSFTGTEQYF. The CDR3 region has the DNA TGCGCCAGCAGTTTTACAGGAACCGAGCAGTACTTC.

This clone was seen more than once but under ten times. The genes are TRBV2 and TRBJ2-3; TRBD2 matches at 7 bases. Trimming took 2 bases from V and 0 from J; bases not matched to a gene: 2. Germline assignment: CDR1 SNHLY and CDR2 FYNNEI. This CDR3 has 15 amino acids. The CDR3 is CASSERRGSTDTQYF. The CDR3 coding sequence is TGTGCCAGCAGTGAAAGGCGGGGGAGCACAGATACGCAGTATTTT.

This clone has only a few counts. The V call is TRBV30, the J call TRBJ2-2; D possibly corresponds to TRBD2 (6 bases). Trimming left V 3 bases short and J 1 base short, with 15 bases between. The germline V gene encodes CDR1 GTSNPN and CDR2 SVGIG (reference sequence). The CDR3 has 16 residues. The CDR3 here is CAWSHGRGRNTGELFF. The DNA of the CDR3 is TGTGCCTGGAGCCACGGCCGGGGGAGGAACACCGGGGAGCTGTTTTTT.

In this sample, this clone turned up a few times. This chain links TRBV5-1 with TRBJ2-3; D remains ambiguous. The CDR3 totals 14 residues. Looked up from germline, CDR1 is SGHRS and CDR2 is YFSETQ. The germline V and J ends were trimmed by 1 base and 4 bases, with 10 bases remaining between them. The CDR3 nucleotides are TGCGCCAGCAGCTTGACTGCCGCGGCAGATACGCAGTATTTT. The encoded protein is CASSLTAAADTQYF.

This clone was seen only a few times. V is TRBV11-3 and J is TRBJ2-2, with 7 bases that match TRBD1. Trimming cost V 5 bases and J 0 bases; bases outside gene matches: 3. The CDR3 covers 15 residues. The germline CDR1 and CDR2 sequences are SGHNT and YENEEA. The CDR3 DNA follows: TGTGCCAGCAGCCCGACAGGGCCGAACACCGGGGAGCTGTTTTTT. Protein: CASSPTGPNTGELFF.

As concerns this clone: This specimen includes other DNA sequences encoding the same CDR3. J is TRBJ2-3 and V is TRBV7-6; 11 bases line up with TRBD1. V shed 4 bases, J shed 4 bases, and the junction held 4 bases outside the gene matches. Germline V CDR1 and CDR2: SGHVS, FNYEAQ. CDR3 length: 15 amino acids. The CDR3 protein is CASSWTGGIADTQYF. The CDR3 nucleotides are TGTGCCAGCAGCTGGACAGGGGGCATCGCAGATACGCAGTATTTT. Full variable domain (rest looked up from reference TRBV7-6 and TRBJ2-3): GAGVSQSPRYKVTKRGQDVALRCDPISGHVSLYWYRQALGQGPEFLTYFNYEAQQDKSGLPNDRFSAERPEGSISTLTIQRTEQRDSAMYRCASSWTGGIADTQYFGPGTRLTVL.

This clone was seen a handful of times. This rearrangement joins TRBV6-5 to TRBJ1-6; D unresolved. V lost 0 bases and J lost 7, with 10 bases in between. Per the germline V gene, CDR1 is MNHEY and CDR2 is SVGAGI. The CDR3 is 15 residues long. For the CDR3, the DNA is TGTGCCAGCAGTTACTCTTGGCGGGCCAATTCACCCCTCCACTTT. Amino acids: CASSYSWRANSPLHF.

The chain joins TRBV28 to TRBJ2-2; D is possibly TRBD1 (5 bases). The CDR3 length is 14 residues. Looked up from germline, CDR1 is MDHEN and CDR2 is SYDVKM. The V end lost 2 bases, the J end lost 1 base, and 5 bases lay between the germline ends. The DNA for the CDR3 is TGTGCCAGCAGTTTAACAGGGAACACCGGGGAGCTGTTTTTT. Translated: CASSLTGNTGELFF.